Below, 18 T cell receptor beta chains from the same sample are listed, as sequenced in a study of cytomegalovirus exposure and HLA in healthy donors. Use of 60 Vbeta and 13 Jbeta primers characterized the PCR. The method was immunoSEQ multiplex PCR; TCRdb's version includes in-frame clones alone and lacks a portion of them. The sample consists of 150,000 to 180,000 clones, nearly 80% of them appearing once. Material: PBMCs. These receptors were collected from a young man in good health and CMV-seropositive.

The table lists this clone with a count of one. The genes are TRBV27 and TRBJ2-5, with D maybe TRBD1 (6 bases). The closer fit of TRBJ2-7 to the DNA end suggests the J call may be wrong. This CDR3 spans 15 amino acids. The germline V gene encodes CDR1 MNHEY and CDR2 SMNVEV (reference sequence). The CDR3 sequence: CASSLNPSTGYEQYF. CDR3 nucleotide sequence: TGTGCCAGCAGTTTAAACCCATCGACAGGCTACGAGCAGTACTTC.

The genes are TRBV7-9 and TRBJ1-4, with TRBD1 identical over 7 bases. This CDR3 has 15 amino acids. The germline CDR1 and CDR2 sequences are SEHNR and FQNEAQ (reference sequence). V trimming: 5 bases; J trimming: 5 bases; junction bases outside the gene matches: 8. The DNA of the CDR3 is TGTGCCAGCAGCCTCCCCGGGACAGAGAATGAAAAACTGTTTTTT. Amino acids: CASSLPGTENEKLFF. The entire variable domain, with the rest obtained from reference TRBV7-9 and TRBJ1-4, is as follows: DTGVSQNPRHKITKRGQNVTFRCDPISEHNRLYWYRQTLGQGPEFLTYFQNEAQLEKSRLLSDRFSAERPKGSFSTLEIQRTEQGDSAMYLCASSLPGTENEKLFFGSGTQLSVL.

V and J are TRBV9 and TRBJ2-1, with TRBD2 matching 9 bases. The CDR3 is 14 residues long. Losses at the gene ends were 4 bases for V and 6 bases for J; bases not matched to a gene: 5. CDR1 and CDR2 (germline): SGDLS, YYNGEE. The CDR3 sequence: CASSRREGRNEQFF. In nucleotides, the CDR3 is TGTGCCAGCAGCCGGCGGGAGGGCCGCAATGAGCAGTTCTTC.

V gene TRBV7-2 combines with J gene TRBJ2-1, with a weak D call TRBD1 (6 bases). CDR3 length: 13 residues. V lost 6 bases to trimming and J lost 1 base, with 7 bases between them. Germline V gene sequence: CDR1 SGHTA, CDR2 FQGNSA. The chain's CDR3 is CASRRGSYNEQFF. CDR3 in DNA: TGTGCCAGCAGGAGGGGGTCCTACAATGAGCAGTTCTTC. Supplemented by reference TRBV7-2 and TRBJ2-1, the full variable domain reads GAGVSQSPSNKVTEKGKDVELRCDPISGHTALYWYRQSLGQGLEFLIYFQGNSAPDKSGLPSDRFSAERTGGSVSTLTIQRTQQEDSAVYLCASRRGSYNEQFFGPGTRLTVL.

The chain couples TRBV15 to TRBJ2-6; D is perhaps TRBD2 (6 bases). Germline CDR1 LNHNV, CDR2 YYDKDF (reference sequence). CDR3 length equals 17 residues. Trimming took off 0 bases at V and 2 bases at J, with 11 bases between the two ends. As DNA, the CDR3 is TGTGCCACCAGCAGAGATCTGGAGGGAGCTGGGGCCAACGTCCTGACTTTC. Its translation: CATSRDLEGAGANVLTF.

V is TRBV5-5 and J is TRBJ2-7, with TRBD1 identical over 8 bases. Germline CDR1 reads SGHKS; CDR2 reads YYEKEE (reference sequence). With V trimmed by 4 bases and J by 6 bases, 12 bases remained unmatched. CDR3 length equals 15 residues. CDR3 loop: CASSPKGQAFGEQYF. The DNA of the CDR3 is TGTGCCAGCAGCCCCAAGGGACAGGCGTTCGGCGAGCAGTACTTC.

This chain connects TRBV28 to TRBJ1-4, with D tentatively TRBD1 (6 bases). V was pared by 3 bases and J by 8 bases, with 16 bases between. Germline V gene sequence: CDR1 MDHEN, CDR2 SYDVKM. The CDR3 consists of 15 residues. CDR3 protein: CASSFWGAQGEKLFF. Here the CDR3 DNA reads TGTGCCAGCAGTTTTTGGGGAGCCCAGGGGGAAAAACTGTTTTTT.

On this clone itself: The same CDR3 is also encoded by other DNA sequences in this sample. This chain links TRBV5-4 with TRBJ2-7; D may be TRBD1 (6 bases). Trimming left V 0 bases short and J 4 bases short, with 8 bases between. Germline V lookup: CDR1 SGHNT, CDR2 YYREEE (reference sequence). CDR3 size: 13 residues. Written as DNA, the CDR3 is TGTGCCAGCAGCTTGGACAGGGTGTACGAGCAGTACTTC. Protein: CASSLDRVYEQYF.

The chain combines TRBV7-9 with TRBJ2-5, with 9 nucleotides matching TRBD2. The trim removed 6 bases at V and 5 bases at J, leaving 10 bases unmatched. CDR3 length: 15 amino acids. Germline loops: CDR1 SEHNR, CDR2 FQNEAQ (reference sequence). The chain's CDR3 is CASSRIGLATETQYF. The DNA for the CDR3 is TGTGCCAGCAGTCGCATCGGACTAGCGACGGAGACCCAGTACTTC.

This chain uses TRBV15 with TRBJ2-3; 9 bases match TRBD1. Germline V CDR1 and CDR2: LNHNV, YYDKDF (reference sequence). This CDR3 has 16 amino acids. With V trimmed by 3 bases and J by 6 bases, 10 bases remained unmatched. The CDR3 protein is CATSRSPGQGGDTQYF. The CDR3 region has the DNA TGTGCCACCAGCAGGTCACCGGGACAGGGAGGGGATACGCAGTATTTT.

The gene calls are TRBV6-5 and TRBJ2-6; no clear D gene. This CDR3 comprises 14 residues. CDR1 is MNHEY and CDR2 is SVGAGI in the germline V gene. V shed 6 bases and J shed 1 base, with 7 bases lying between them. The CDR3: CASSLLSGANVLTF. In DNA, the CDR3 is TGTGCCAGCAGCCTCTTATCTGGGGCCAACGTCCTGACTTTC.

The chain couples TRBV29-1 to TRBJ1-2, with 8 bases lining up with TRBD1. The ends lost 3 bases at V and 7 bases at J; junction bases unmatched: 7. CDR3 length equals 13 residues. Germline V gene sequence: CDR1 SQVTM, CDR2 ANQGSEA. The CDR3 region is CSVDVAGGLGYTF. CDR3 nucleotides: TGCAGCGTTGACGTGGCAGGGGGCCTTGGCTACACCTTC.

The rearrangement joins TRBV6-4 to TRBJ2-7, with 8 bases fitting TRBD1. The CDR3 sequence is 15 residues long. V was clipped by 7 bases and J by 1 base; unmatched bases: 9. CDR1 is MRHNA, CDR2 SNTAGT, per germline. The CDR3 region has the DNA TGTGCCAGCACCAAGAGGACAGGGACATCCTACGAGCAGTACTTC. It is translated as CASTKRTGTSYEQYF.

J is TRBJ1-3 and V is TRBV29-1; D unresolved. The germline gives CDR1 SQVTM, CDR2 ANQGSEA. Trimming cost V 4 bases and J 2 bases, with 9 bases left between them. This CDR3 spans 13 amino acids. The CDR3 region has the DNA TGCAGCGTTGCCGAGTCTCCTGGAAACACCATATATTTT. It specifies CSVAESPGNTIYF. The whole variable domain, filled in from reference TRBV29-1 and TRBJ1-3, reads SAVISQKPSRDICQRGTSLTIQCQVDSQVTMMFWYRQQPGQSLTLIATANQGSEATYESGFVIDKFPISRPNLTFSTLTVSNMSPEDSSIYLCSVAESPGNTIYFGEGSWLTVV.

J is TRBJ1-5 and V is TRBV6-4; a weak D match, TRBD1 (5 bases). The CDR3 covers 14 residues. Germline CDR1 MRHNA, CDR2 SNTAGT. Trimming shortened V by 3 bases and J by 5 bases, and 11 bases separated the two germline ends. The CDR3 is CASSEFAGDQPQHF. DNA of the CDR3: TGTGCCAGCAGTGAATTTGCGGGGGATCAGCCCCAGCATTTT.

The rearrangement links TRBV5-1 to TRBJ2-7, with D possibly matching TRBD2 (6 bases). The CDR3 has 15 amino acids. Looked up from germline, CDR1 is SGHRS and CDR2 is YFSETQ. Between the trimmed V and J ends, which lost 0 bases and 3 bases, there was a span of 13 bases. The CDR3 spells CASSLETTGGYEQYF. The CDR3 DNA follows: TGCGCCAGCAGCTTGGAAACGACCGGGGGCTACGAGCAGTACTTC.

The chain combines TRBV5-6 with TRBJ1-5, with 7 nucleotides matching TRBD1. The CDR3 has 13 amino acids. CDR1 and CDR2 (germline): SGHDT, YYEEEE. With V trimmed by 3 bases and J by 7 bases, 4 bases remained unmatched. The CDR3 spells CASSSTGLQPQHF. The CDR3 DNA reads TGTGCCAGCAGCTCGACAGGGTTACAGCCCCAGCATTTT.

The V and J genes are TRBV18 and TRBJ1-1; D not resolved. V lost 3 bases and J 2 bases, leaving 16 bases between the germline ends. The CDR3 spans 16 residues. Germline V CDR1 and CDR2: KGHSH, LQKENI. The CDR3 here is CASSPPRRDANTEAFF. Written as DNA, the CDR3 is TGTGCCAGCTCACCCCCGAGACGGGATGCAAACACTGAAGCTTTCTTT.